The 22 T cell receptor beta chains below all came from one sample that was sequenced in a study of blood T cell repertoires in COVID-19. Here immunoSEQ multiplex PCR was the method, and the copy in TCRdb shows in-frame clones only, minus some. The table has roughly 68,000 clones, about 90% seen once. The sequenced sample consisted of peripheral blood. These receptors were collected from a woman aged 50 to 60 with COVID-19, enrolled during active disease.

The chain has TRBV29-1 and TRBJ1-3, with D possibly TRBD1 on 5 matching bases. Germline V gene lookup returns CDR1 SQVTM and CDR2 ANQGSEA. This CDR3 region has 12 residues. Trimming took off 6 bases at V and 8 bases at J, with 14 bases between the two ends. In DNA form, the CDR3 reads TGCAGCGTCGGGGGAAGTATTGACACCATATATTTT. Protein sequence: CSVGGSIDTIYF.

V gene TRBV15 combines with J gene TRBJ2-3; TRBD2 matches at 13 bases. V dropped 1 base and J dropped 0; count of bases not matched to a gene: 7. Germline V lookup: CDR1 LNHNV, CDR2 YYDKDF (reference sequence). This CDR3 region has 19 residues. CDR3: CATSRGPGLAGTSTDTQYF. The CDR3 DNA follows: TGTGCCACCAGCAGAGGACCGGGACTAGCGGGAACTAGCACAGATACGCAGTATTTT.

The chain carries TRBV6-2 or TRBV6-3 and TRBJ1-2, with 7 bases that match TRBD1. V was clipped by 4 bases and J by 2 bases; unmatched bases: 1. CDR3 length equals 13 residues. Germline CDR1 MNHEY, CDR2 SVGEGT. The CDR3 here is CASSSTGNYGYTF. In DNA form, the CDR3 reads TGTGCCAGCAGTTCGACAGGGAACTATGGCTACACCTTC.

The V gene is TRBV27, the J gene TRBJ2-1; possible D gene TRBD2, 6 bases. The CDR3 extends over 13 amino acids. Germline assignment: CDR1 MNHEY and CDR2 SMNVEV (reference sequence). Deletions cut 7 bases from V and 4 bases from J, with 11 bases between. The CDR3 region has the DNA TGTGCCAGCACCTCAGCGGGTTACAATGAGCAGTTCTTC. Translating gives CASTSAGYNEQFF.

The chain recombines TRBV18 with TRBJ2-3, with 11 nucleotides matching TRBD2. CDR1 and CDR2 from the germline V gene are KGHSH and LQKENI. The CDR3 runs to 16 residues. V trimming: 3 bases; J trimming: 4 bases; junction bases outside the gene matches: 6. The CDR3 sequence is CASSPRLAGNPDTQYF. The DNA of the CDR3 is TGTGCCAGCTCACCCAGACTAGCGGGAAATCCAGATACGCAGTATTTT.

The chain recombines TRBV28 with TRBJ1-1; possibly TRBD1 for D (6 bases). CDR3 length: 15 amino acids. CDR1 is MDHEN and CDR2 is SYDVKM in the germline V gene. Trimming took off 2 bases at V and 2 bases at J, with 12 bases between the two ends. Here the CDR3 reads CASSLRGGINTEAFF. The DNA of the CDR3 is TGTGCCAGCAGTTTAAGAGGGGGAATCAACACTGAAGCTTTCTTT.

This sequence joins TRBV2 and TRBJ2-1, with a possible D match to TRBD1 (6 bases). CDR1 and CDR2 (germline): SNHLY, FYNNEI. Trimming cost V 6 bases and J 4 bases, with 13 bases left between them. This CDR3 is built from 14 residues. The DNA of the CDR3 is TGTGCCAGCAGCCTCGGGACATCTTACAATGAGCAGTTCTTC. It codes for CASSLGTSYNEQFF.

The J gene is TRBJ2-2, the V gene TRBV5-1; 7 nucleotides agree with TRBD1. Germline V gives CDR1 SGHRS, CDR2 YFSETQ. J was trimmed by 4 bases and V by 0 bases; bases with no gene match: 3. CDR3 size: 15 residues. The CDR3: CASSLEGATTGELFF. The CDR3 region has the DNA TGCGCCAGCAGCTTGGAGGGGGCAACCACCGGGGAGCTGTTTTTT.

The V gene is TRBV5-4, the J gene TRBJ2-2, with TRBD1 as a possible D gene (6 bases). Germline CDR1 is SGHNT and CDR2 is YYREEE (reference sequence). The ends were cut back, 4 bases at V and 0 bases at J, with 13 bases in the middle. The CDR3 sequence is 16 residues long. The CDR3 region is CASSTRQAPNTGELFF. DNA for the CDR3: TGTGCCAGCAGCACCAGACAGGCCCCGAACACCGGGGAGCTGTTTTTT.

The chain has TRBV28 and TRBJ1-2; 7 bases map to TRBD1. The CDR3 spans 11 residues. V gave up 5 bases and J gave up 7 bases; unmatched junction bases: 1. Per the germline V gene, CDR1 is MDHEN and CDR2 is SYDVKM. The CDR3 coding sequence is TGTGCCAGCAGTGACAGGGTTGGCTACACCTTC. Its protein is CASSDRVGYTF.

The J gene is TRBJ2-7, the V gene TRBV28, with TRBD2 matching 8 bases. The CDR3 consists of 14 residues. Germline assignment: CDR1 MDHEN and CDR2 SYDVKM. V was clipped by 9 bases and J by 5 bases; unmatched bases: 12. The CDR3 region is CASRKRGSGNEQYF. DNA for the CDR3: TGTGCCAGTCGGAAACGAGGTAGCGGGAACGAGCAGTACTTC. Using reference TRBV28 and TRBJ2-7 for the parts outside the CDR3, the full variable domain is DVKVTQSSRYLVKRTGEKVFLECVQDMDHENMFWYRQDPGLGLRLIYFSYDVKMKEKGDIPEGYSVSREKKERFSLILESASTNQTSMYLCASRKRGSGNEQYFGPGTRLTVT.

The V call is TRBV19, the J call TRBJ2-7, with 8 bases fitting TRBD2. V lost 11 bases, J lost 2 bases, and 20 bases stayed unmatched. This CDR3 is built from 17 residues. Germline assignment: CDR1 LNHDA and CDR2 SQIVND (reference sequence). CDR3 nucleotide sequence: TGTGCCCCCCGCTTGGGAGAGCGGGAGATTCTTCCCTACGAGCAGTACTTC. Translated, it gives CAPRLGEREILPYEQYF.

CDR3 nucleotides: TGTGCCAGTAGTATAGGGAGGGTTGAGCCCCAGCATTTT. The encoded protein is CASSIGRVEPQHF. The chain has TRBV19 and TRBJ1-5; D is uncertain. Germline CDR1 and CDR2: LNHDA and SQIVND (reference sequence). The CDR3 covers 13 residues. V was clipped by 1 base and J by 8 bases, with 9 bases between them.

This chain uses TRBV28 with TRBJ1-5, with TRBD1 matching 7 bases. Trimming at V came to 6 bases and at J to 7 bases, leaving 9 bases not matched to a gene. The germline V gene encodes CDR1 MDHEN and CDR2 SYDVKM. The CDR3 contains 14 residues. In DNA, the CDR3 is TGTGCCAGCAGCCCGTACAGGGGACGGCAGCCCCAGCATTTT. Its protein product is CASSPYRGRQPQHF.

V is TRBV6-2 or TRBV6-3 and J is TRBJ1-5; possibly TRBD1 for D (6 bases). The CDR3 is 14 amino acids. Looked up from germline, CDR1 is MNHEY and CDR2 is SVGEGT. Trimming removed 6 bases from V and 1 base from J, with 10 bases in between. CDR3 region: CASSSRGSNQPQHF. The CDR3 DNA follows: TGTGCCAGCAGCTCTAGGGGGAGCAATCAGCCCCAGCATTTT.

The chain has TRBV10-3 and TRBJ2-3; tentatively, D is TRBD1 (6 bases). V was pared by 3 bases and J by 2 bases, with 15 bases between. The germline V gene has CDR1 ENHRY and CDR2 SYGVKD. The CDR3 runs 16 residues. In nucleotides, the CDR3 is TGTGCCATCAGTGACCAGGGACAAAGACCCACAGATACGCAGTATTTT. Protein sequence: CAISDQGQRPTDTQYF.

The chain combines TRBV7-9 with TRBJ2-1, with a possible D match to TRBD1 (5 bases). CDR3 length: 15 residues. Germline CDR1 reads SEHNR; CDR2 reads FQNEAQ (reference sequence). V gave up 5 bases and J gave up 9 bases, with 20 bases separating them. Here the CDR3 DNA reads TGTGCCAGCAGCCCCCCTCGCCGGCTAGGGGTTGAGCAGTTCTTC. This translates into CASSPPRRLGVEQFF.

The CDR3, as DNA: TGTGCCAGTAGTACCCCAGGGCTAGCCTACGAGCAGTACTTC. It is translated as CASSTPGLAYEQYF. The chain joins TRBV19 to TRBJ2-7, with a possible D match to TRBD1 (5 bases). The length of the CDR3 is 14 residues. Trimming took off 4 bases at V and 2 bases at J, with 12 bases between the two ends. CDR1 and CDR2 from the germline V gene are LNHDA and SQIVND (reference sequence). Variable domain in full (rest from reference TRBV19 and TRBJ2-7): DGGITQSPKYLFRKEGQNVTLSCEQNLNHDAMYWYRQDPGQGLRLIYYSQIVNDFQKGDIAEGYSVSREKKESFPLTVTSAQKNPTAFYLCASSTPGLAYEQYFGPGTRLTVT.

The rearrangement links TRBV14 to TRBJ2-5, with D tentatively TRBD2 (6 bases). CDR3 length: 15 residues. The V gene lost 1 base and the J gene lost 2 bases, with 11 bases spanning the gap. CDR1 and CDR2 (germline): SGHDN, FVKESK. Written as DNA, the CDR3 is TGTGCCAGCAGCCAAGCTCTCGGACTACAAGAGACCCAGTACTTC. Protein product: CASSQALGLQETQYF.

The chain has TRBV29-1 and TRBJ1-1, with D perhaps matching TRBD1 (6 bases). From germline, CDR1 is SQVTM and CDR2 ANQGSEA. CDR3 length equals 13 residues. Between the trimmed V and J ends, which lost 3 bases and 4 bases, there was a span of 12 bases. The CDR3 region has the DNA TGCAGCGTTGACAGGGGCGAGGGCACTGAAGCTTTCTTT. It is translated as CSVDRGEGTEAFF.

The chain recombines TRBV27 with TRBJ1-5, with TRBD1 matching 9 bases. J lost 5 bases, V lost 8 bases, and 7 bases had no gene match. CDR1 MNHEY and CDR2 SMNVEV come from the germline V gene (reference sequence). The CDR3 length is 14 residues. CDR3 residues: CASRTGTGHQPQHF. Written as DNA, the CDR3 is TGTGCCAGCCGGACCGGGACAGGGCATCAGCCCCAGCATTTT.

V and J are TRBV14 and TRBJ1-4, with TRBD1 as a possible D gene (5 bases). V lost 5 bases and J 5 bases, leaving 18 bases between the germline ends. The CDR3 length is 16 residues. Germline lookup yields CDR1 SGHDN and CDR2 FVKESK. CDR3: CASSFLGRGPNEKLFF. DNA for the CDR3: TGTGCCAGCAGCTTCCTGGGGAGGGGACCGAATGAAAAACTGTTTTTT.